A selection of T cell receptor beta chains follows, all from one sample in a study of T cell responses to AZD1222 COVID-19 vaccine. Method: immunoSEQ multiplex PCR; TCRdb's copy keeps in-frame clones and lacks some. The data contain 130,000 to 150,000 clones, around 94% of them singletons. The sample in question was peripheral blood, obtained after recovery from COVID-19. Receptors originate from an adult who had recovered from COVID-19. The CDR3 runs from the conserved cysteine through the conserved F or W. The order of the fields is V gene, clone size, J gene, D gene, CDR3 DNA, CDR3 protein. The D gene is left open where the match is weak. Expanded clones get a size class; other rows say once, few or many, or leave the size out.

V: TRBV15
size: .
J: TRBJ2-7
D: .
DNA: TGTGCCACCAGCAGAGATTCCGGGGGTTACGAGCAGTACTTC
CDR3: CATSRDSGGYEQYF

V: TRBV27
size: .
J: TRBJ2-1
D: .
DNA: TGTGCCAGTTACCCGACGGGACATACCTCTGACAATGAGCAGTTCTTC
CDR3: CASYPTGHTSDNEQFF

V: TRBV3-1/TRBV3-2
size: .
J: TRBJ2-3
D: .
DNA: TGTGCCAGCAGCCAACGAAAACTAGCATCCCCAGATACGCAGTATTTT
CDR3: CASSQRKLASPDTQYF

V: TRBV6-5
size: .
J: TRBJ2-5
D: TRBD1
DNA: TGTGCCAGCAGTCGCCCGGGACAGGGGAGGGAGACCCAGTACTTC
CDR3: CASSRPGQGRETQYF

V: TRBV5-4
size: once
J: TRBJ2-7
D: TRBD1
DNA: TGTGCCAGCAGCTTAGCCGGTACAGGGGGAGCCTCCTACGAGCAGTACTTC
CDR3: CASSLAGTGGASYEQYF

V: TRBV6-6
size: once
J: TRBJ2-2
D: TRBD1
DNA: TGTGCCAGCACCTTCGGGACAGGACCGAACACCGGGGAGCTGTTTTTT
CDR3: CASTFGTGPNTGELFF

V: TRBV5-4
size: .
J: TRBJ1-4
D: .
DNA: TGTGCCAGCAGCTTGGGGGGCATGGGGCCTAATGAAAAACTGTTTTTT
CDR3: CASSLGGMGPNEKLFF

V: TRBV11-2
size: .
J: TRBJ2-5
D: .
DNA: TGTGCCAGCAGCTTAGAATGGGGCGGGGAAGAGACCCAGTACTTC
CDR3: CASSLEWGGEETQYF

V: TRBV6-4
size: .
J: TRBJ1-1
D: .
DNA: TGTGCCAGCAGTCTCACCGGGCCTTCTCTTGCGGACACTGAAGCTTTCTTT
CDR3: CASSLTGPSLADTEAFF

V: TRBV3-1/TRBV3-2
size: .
J: TRBJ2-7
D: TRBD1
DNA: TGTGCCAGCGGACCAGGGGGACAGGGTGCCCACGAGCAGTACTTC
CDR3: CASGPGGQGAHEQYF

V: TRBV29-1
size: .
J: TRBJ2-5
D: .
DNA: TGCAGCGTGCCAGCAGGGTCTCGAGAGACCCAGTACTTC
CDR3: CSVPAGSRETQYF

V: TRBV10-2
size: .
J: TRBJ2-7
D: .
DNA: TGCGCCAGCAGTGAGTTTACTAGAGGCGAGCAGTACTTC
CDR3: CASSEFTRGEQYF

V: TRBV6-5
size: .
J: TRBJ2-2
D: .
DNA: TGTGCCAGCAGATATCACTCCAACACCGGGGAGCTGTTTTTT
CDR3: CASRYHSNTGELFF

V: TRBV25-1
size: .
J: TRBJ2-2
D: .
DNA: TGTGCCAGCAGCGGCCTATCTCTGGGGACCGGGGAGCTGTTTTTT
CDR3: CASSGLSLGTGELFF

V: TRBV6-5
size: .
J: TRBJ2-2
D: TRBD1
DNA: TGTGCCAGCAGACGTACAGGGGGCACCGGGGAGCTGTTTTTT
CDR3: CASRRTGGTGELFF

V: TRBV25-1
size: .
J: TRBJ2-3
D: TRBD1
DNA: TGTGCCAGCAGTGCCCCCCAGGGGGTACTAATTAGCACAGATACGCAGTATTTT
CDR3: CASSAPQGVLISTDTQYF

V: TRBV25-1
size: .
J: TRBJ1-2
D: .
DNA: TGTGCCAGCAGTACCCTGGGGGGGCAGGGTGGCTACACCTTC
CDR3: CASSTLGGQGGYTF

V: TRBV4-1
size: .
J: TRBJ2-3
D: TRBD2
DNA: TGCGCCAGCAGCCAGGCGGGAGGGATCACAGATACGCAGTATTTT
CDR3: CASSQAGGITDTQYF

V: TRBV11-2
size: .
J: TRBJ2-5
D: .
DNA: TGTGCCAGCAGCGGGGCCCAAGAGACCCAGTACTTC
CDR3: CASSGAQETQYF

V: TRBV6-5
size: .
J: TRBJ1-5
D: .
DNA: TGTGCCAGCAGTTACAGGGGAAATAGGAGCAATCAGCCCCAGCATTTT
CDR3: CASSYRGNRSNQPQHF

V: TRBV7-9
size: .
J: TRBJ2-5
D: .
DNA: TGTGCCAGCAGCTTTCGAACGGACGAAGAGACCCAGTACTTC
CDR3: CASSFRTDEETQYF

V: TRBV19
size: .
J: TRBJ1-1
D: .
DNA: TGTGCCAGTAGTATCGGAGCTAACACTGAAGCTTTCTTT
CDR3: CASSIGANTEAFF

V: TRBV7-9
size: .
J: TRBJ1-2
D: .
DNA: TGTGCCAGCAGCTTAGGTACAGGGACTAACTATGGCTACACCTTC
CDR3: CASSLGTGTNYGYTF

V: TRBV7-8
size: .
J: TRBJ2-5
D: TRBD2
DNA: TGTGCCAGCAGCTTAGTCGGCAGGGAGGGTGAGACCCAGTACTTC
CDR3: CASSLVGREGETQYF

V: TRBV28
size: .
J: TRBJ2-1
D: TRBD2
DNA: TGTGCCAGCAGTTTTAGTGGGCTAGCCGGGGGGGAGGATGAGCAGTTCTTC
CDR3: CASSFSGLAGGEDEQFF

V: TRBV5-4
size: once
J: TRBJ2-7
D: .
DNA: TGTGCCAGCAGCTATGGGACACCCGAGCAGTACTTC
CDR3: CASSYGTPEQYF

V: TRBV28
size: .
J: TRBJ1-2
D: TRBD1
DNA: TGTGCCAGCAGTCGGACAGGGGACTCTAACTATGGCTACACCTTC
CDR3: CASSRTGDSNYGYTF

V: TRBV7-2
size: .
J: TRBJ1-5
D: .
DNA: TGTGCCAGCAGCGAGACAGGTAATCAGCCCCAGCATTTT
CDR3: CASSETGNQPQHF

V: TRBV29-1
size: once
J: TRBJ1-1
D: .
DNA: TGCAGCGTTGTATTCGGGGGCTATAACACTGAAGCTTTCTTT
CDR3: CSVVFGGYNTEAFF

V: TRBV9
size: .
J: TRBJ2-3
D: .
DNA: TGTGCCAGCAGCGAGAGGGCTGTTAACACAGATACGCAGTATTTT
CDR3: CASSERAVNTDTQYF

V: TRBV10-3
size: .
J: TRBJ2-1
D: .
DNA: TGTGCCATCAGTGAGTCGGTTAGCTATGAGCAGTTCTTC
CDR3: CAISESVSYEQFF

V: TRBV21-1
size: .
J: TRBJ1-4
D: .
DNA: TGTGCCAGCAGCAATAGGGACGCCAGGGACCCGGGAAAACTGTTTTTT
CDR3: CASSNRDARDPGKLFF

V: TRBV7-8
size: .
J: TRBJ2-7
D: .
DNA: TGTGCCAGCAACCAATTCGGCTACGAGCAGTACTTC
CDR3: CASNQFGYEQYF

V: TRBV2
size: once
J: TRBJ2-5
D: TRBD2
DNA: TGTGCCAGCAGCCGGACTAGCGGGAGTGGAGAGACCCAGTACTTC
CDR3: CASSRTSGSGETQYF

V: TRBV19
size: .
J: TRBJ2-1
D: TRBD2
DNA: TGTGCCAGTATAGGAACTAGCGGGACTGGTGAGCAGTTCTTC
CDR3: CASIGTSGTGEQFF

V: TRBV9
size: .
J: TRBJ1-1
D: TRBD1
DNA: TGTGCCAGCAGCGCGGTGGGAAAGGGGGCCTTGAACACTGAAGCTTTCTTT
CDR3: CASSAVGKGALNTEAFF

V: TRBV5-6
size: .
J: TRBJ2-7
D: .
DNA: TGTGCCAGCAGCCCCGTGCGCGGCGGGAAGGGCACGCGCGAGCAGTACTTC
CDR3: CASSPVRGGKGTREQYF

V: TRBV5-4
size: .
J: TRBJ2-7
D: TRBD1
DNA: TGTGCCAGCAAACCGGGACAGGGCTCCTACGAGCAGTACTTC
CDR3: CASKPGQGSYEQYF

V: TRBV11-2
size: .
J: TRBJ2-1
D: .
DNA: TGTGCCAGCACCAATGGGGGGGCGGGTTACAATGAGCAGTTCTTC
CDR3: CASTNGGAGYNEQFF

V: TRBV29-1
size: .
J: TRBJ1-3
D: .
DNA: TGCAGCGTCTCAGGGGATGGAAACACCATATATTTT
CDR3: CSVSGDGNTIYF

V: TRBV7-8
size: .
J: TRBJ2-3
D: .
DNA: TGTGCCAGCAGCTTCCCCTTAGGCTCCTTTTTTAATACGCAGTATTTT
CDR3: CASSFPLGSFFNTQYF

V: TRBV4-1
size: .
J: TRBJ2-1
D: .
DNA: TGCGCCAGCAGCCAAGGACGGGACGCCAATGAGCAGTTCTTC
CDR3: CASSQGRDANEQFF

V: TRBV2
size: .
J: TRBJ2-7
D: .
DNA: TGTGCCAGCAGTGTCGGATTTGCTAGATCCTACGAGCAGTACTTC
CDR3: CASSVGFARSYEQYF

V: TRBV5-4
size: .
J: TRBJ2-2
D: TRBD2
DNA: TGTGCCAGCAGCCCGGGAGGGGGGGGCACCGGGGAGCTGTTTTTT
CDR3: CASSPGGGGTGELFF

V: TRBV28
size: .
J: TRBJ2-1
D: TRBD2
DNA: TGTGCCAGCAGTTTGACTAGCGGGATAGATGAGCAGTTCTTC
CDR3: CASSLTSGIDEQFF

V: TRBV19
size: .
J: TRBJ2-4
D: .
DNA: TGTGCCAGTAGTACTCAAGGCGGTTCTAAAAACATTCAGTACTTC
CDR3: CASSTQGGSKNIQYF

V: TRBV7-9
size: once
J: TRBJ1-1
D: .
DNA: TGTGCCAGCATTTGGGGTAGCGGCACTGAAGCTTTCTTT
CDR3: CASIWGSGTEAFF

V: TRBV6-5
size: .
J: TRBJ2-1
D: TRBD2
DNA: TGTGCCAGTAGCGGGAGCATCCACAATGAGCAGTTCTTC
CDR3: CASSGSIHNEQFF

V: TRBV11-2
size: .
J: TRBJ2-2
D: .
DNA: TGTGCCAGCAGCTTTACGGGAGCGAACACCGGGGAGCTGTTTTTT
CDR3: CASSFTGANTGELFF

V: TRBV6-6
size: .
J: TRBJ2-7
D: .
DNA: TGTGCCAGCAGTTCCGGGAAAAACCCCTACGAGCAGTACTTC
CDR3: CASSSGKNPYEQYF

V: TRBV14
size: .
J: TRBJ1-6
D: .
DNA: TGTGCCAGCAGCCAAGCGGGCCAGGGCCAACCCCTCCACTTT
CDR3: CASSQAGQGQPLHF

V: TRBV7-3
size: .
J: TRBJ2-1
D: TRBD1
DNA: TGTGCCAGCAGCTCAACAGGGGGTAACTACAATGAGCAGTTCTTC
CDR3: CASSSTGGNYNEQFF

V: TRBV19
size: .
J: TRBJ1-5
D: .
DNA: TGTGCCAGTAGTATCCAAAGAGCAGTGAATCAGCCCCAGCATTTT
CDR3: CASSIQRAVNQPQHF